These T cell receptor beta chains were read from a single sample in a study of T-cell memory formation after mild COVID-19. TCRdb processed the 5' RACE reads anew with MiXCR; each CDR3 protein has one entry. This sample has around 530,000 distinct CDR3 sequences, with roughly 20% found just once. The sequencing sample was made of PBMCs or a T cell subset sorted from them (not recorded which). These receptor sequences come from an adult woman who had mild COVID-19 (a few samples of this study predate the infection). Cell type and time point are not known. Each CDR3 is given with its conserved first and last residue. Each record gives: clone size, D gene, V gene, J gene, CDR3 protein, CDR3 DNA. A D gene is named only where the DNA matches it firmly. A clone size is listed for some rows: how often the clone was seen (once, few, many), or a class if it is expanded.

abundance: -; d_gene: -; v_gene: TRBV7-9; j_gene: TRBJ2-7; CDR3aa: CASSRGTVTYEQYF; CDR3nt: TGTGCCAGCAGCCGGGGGACGGTTACCTACGAGCAGTACTTC
abundance: few; d_gene: -; v_gene: TRBV19; j_gene: TRBJ2-7; CDR3aa: CASSTPWQGNEQYF; CDR3nt: TGTGCCAGTAGTACCCCGTGGCAGGGAAACGAGCAGTACTTC
abundance: few; d_gene: -; v_gene: TRBV4-2; j_gene: TRBJ1-6; CDR3aa: CASRPLGANSPLHF; CDR3nt: TGTGCCAGCAGGCCGCTAGGGGCTAATTCACCCCTCCACTTT
abundance: -; d_gene: -; v_gene: TRBV9; j_gene: TRBJ2-3; CDR3aa: CASSVSLSGSTDTQYF; CDR3nt: TGTGCCAGCAGCGTATCTCTTAGCGGATCCACAGATACGCAGTATTTT
abundance: -; d_gene: -; v_gene: TRBV6-2/TRBV6-3; j_gene: TRBJ1-1; CDR3aa: CASRRVGDTEAFF; CDR3nt: TGTGCCAGCAGACGCGTAGGGGACACTGAAGCTTTCTTT
abundance: -; d_gene: TRBD1; v_gene: TRBV3-1; j_gene: TRBJ1-2; CDR3aa: CASSQDGQGAGGYTF; CDR3nt: TGTGCCAGCAGCCAAGATGGGCAGGGGGCAGGTGGCTACACCTTC
abundance: few; d_gene: -; v_gene: TRBV6-5; j_gene: TRBJ2-2; CDR3aa: CASSRVAGELFF; CDR3nt: TGTGCCAGCAGTAGAGTCGCCGGGGAGCTGTTTTTT
abundance: -; d_gene: TRBD2; v_gene: TRBV12-3/TRBV12-4; j_gene: TRBJ2-3; CDR3aa: CASTYSGSTDTQYF; CDR3nt: TGTGCCAGCACCTATAGCGGGAGCACAGATACGCAGTATTTT
abundance: few; d_gene: -; v_gene: TRBV5-1; j_gene: TRBJ2-7; CDR3aa: CASSLDGRATPYEQYF; CDR3nt: TGCGCCAGCAGCTTGGATGGGCGGGCAACTCCCTACGAGCAGTACTTC
abundance: few; d_gene: TRBD1; v_gene: TRBV27; j_gene: TRBJ1-2; CDR3aa: CASSWGQGLYGYTF; CDR3nt: TGTGCCAGCAGTTGGGGACAGGGACTCTATGGCTACACCTTC
abundance: few; d_gene: -; v_gene: TRBV25-1; j_gene: TRBJ2-5; CDR3aa: CASSEYRRVGALQETQYF; CDR3nt: TGTGCCAGCAGTGAATATAGGAGGGTTGGGGCTCTCCAAGAGACACAGTACTTC
abundance: -; d_gene: -; v_gene: TRBV7-9; j_gene: TRBJ2-5; CDR3aa: CASSVRRPDQETQYF; CDR3nt: TGTGCCAGCAGCGTAAGGAGGCCAGACCAAGAGACCCAGTACTTC
abundance: few; d_gene: TRBD1; v_gene: TRBV11-1; j_gene: TRBJ2-7; CDR3aa: CASSLGTGRIYEQYF; CDR3nt: TGTGCCAGCAGCTTAGGGACAGGCCGGATCTACGAGCAGTACTTC
abundance: -; d_gene: TRBD2; v_gene: TRBV11-2; j_gene: TRBJ2-3; CDR3aa: CASSLRLAGGGGTQYF; CDR3nt: TGTGCCAGCAGCTTACGACTAGCGGGGGGCGGCGGTACGCAGTATTTT
abundance: few; d_gene: TRBD2; v_gene: TRBV6-6; j_gene: TRBJ2-1; CDR3aa: CASSGLAGGNNEQFF; CDR3nt: TGTGCCAGCAGTGGACTAGCGGGAGGGAACAATGAGCAGTTCTTC
abundance: -; d_gene: -; v_gene: TRBV7-2; j_gene: TRBJ1-2; CDR3aa: CASSSGMGYGYTF; CDR3nt: TGTGCCAGCAGCTCCGGGATGGGCTATGGCTACACCTTC
abundance: few; d_gene: -; v_gene: TRBV7-3; j_gene: TRBJ1-1; CDR3aa: CASSLTAVGNTEAFF; CDR3nt: TGTGCCAGCAGCTTAACGGCGGTAGGGAACACTGAAGCTTTCTTT
abundance: many; d_gene: TRBD2; v_gene: TRBV6-1; j_gene: TRBJ2-3; CDR3aa: CASRDTSAFGDTQYF; CDR3nt: TGTGCCAGCAGGGATACTAGCGCCTTTGGGGATACGCAGTATTTT
abundance: -; d_gene: -; v_gene: TRBV6-5; j_gene: TRBJ2-7; CDR3aa: CASSYSPGPAEHYEQYF; CDR3nt: TGTGCCAGCAGTTACTCCCCCGGACCGGCTGAACACTACGAGCAGTACTTC
abundance: -; d_gene: -; v_gene: TRBV4-3; j_gene: TRBJ1-2; CDR3aa: CASSQERGEGNYGYTF; CDR3nt: TGCGCCAGCAGCCAAGAACGGGGGGAGGGTAACTATGGCTACACCTTC
abundance: many; d_gene: TRBD2; v_gene: TRBV3-1; j_gene: TRBJ2-1; CDR3aa: CASSPGGSYNEQFF; CDR3nt: TGCGCCAGCAGTCCGGGGGGCTCCTACAATGAGCAGTTCTTC
abundance: many; d_gene: -; v_gene: TRBV24-1; j_gene: TRBJ2-3; CDR3aa: CATSGGQGFGATQYF; CDR3nt: TGTGCCACCAGTGGGGGCCAGGGGTTTGGGGCTACGCAGTATTTT
abundance: -; d_gene: TRBD2; v_gene: TRBV2; j_gene: TRBJ2-1; CDR3aa: CASRGQRELPYNEQFF; CDR3nt: TGTGCCAGCAGGGGTCAGCGGGAGCTACCCTACAATGAGCAGTTCTTC
abundance: -; d_gene: TRBD2; v_gene: TRBV15; j_gene: TRBJ2-1; CDR3aa: CATSRDPSGYGNEQFF; CDR3nt: TGTGCCACCAGCAGAGATCCTAGCGGTTATGGGAATGAGCAGTTCTTC
abundance: -; d_gene: -; v_gene: TRBV3-1; j_gene: TRBJ2-7; CDR3aa: CASSQDKGEQYF; CDR3nt: TGTGCCAGCAGCCAAGATAAGGGCGAGCAGTACTTC
abundance: -; d_gene: -; v_gene: TRBV20-1; j_gene: TRBJ1-1; CDR3aa: CSARDGQHPEAFF; CDR3nt: TGCAGTGCTAGAGATGGACAGCATCCCGAAGCTTTCTTT
abundance: -; d_gene: -; v_gene: TRBV18; j_gene: TRBJ1-1; CDR3aa: CASSPPVNTEAFF; CDR3nt: TGTGCCAGCTCACCGCCAGTAAACACTGAAGCTTTCTTT
abundance: -; d_gene: -; v_gene: TRBV5-1; j_gene: TRBJ1-2; CDR3aa: CASSLVEGVGYGYTF; CDR3nt: TGCGCCAGCAGCTTGGTTGAGGGGGTCGGCTATGGCTACACCTTC
abundance: few; d_gene: -; v_gene: TRBV5-6; j_gene: TRBJ1-4; CDR3aa: CASSLQGPSNEKLFF; CDR3nt: TGTGCCAGCAGCTTGCAGGGGCCCTCTAATGAAAAACTGTTTTTT
abundance: few; d_gene: -; v_gene: TRBV6-5; j_gene: TRBJ1-2; CDR3aa: CASSPDGQNYGYTF; CDR3nt: TGTGCCAGCAGCCCGGACGGACAAAACTATGGCTACACCTTC
abundance: -; d_gene: TRBD1; v_gene: TRBV6-5; j_gene: TRBJ1-1; CDR3aa: CASSSDRPVYTEAFF; CDR3nt: TGTGCCAGCAGTTCGGACAGGCCGGTTTACACTGAAGCTTTCTTT
abundance: few; d_gene: -; v_gene: TRBV12-3/TRBV12-4; j_gene: TRBJ2-5; CDR3aa: CASSYVTQETQYF; CDR3nt: TGTGCCAGCAGTTACGTCACCCAAGAGACCCAGTACTTC
abundance: -; d_gene: -; v_gene: TRBV5-1; j_gene: TRBJ2-5; CDR3aa: CASSLGRPGGETQYF; CDR3nt: TGCGCCAGCAGCTTGGGACGACCCGGCGGGGAGACCCAGTACTTC
abundance: -; d_gene: -; v_gene: TRBV18; j_gene: TRBJ2-1; CDR3aa: CASSPRMAGASSGNEQFF; CDR3nt: TGTGCCAGCTCACCAAGAATGGCAGGGGCTTCGTCCGGCAATGAGCAGTTCTTC
abundance: -; d_gene: TRBD2; v_gene: TRBV20-1; j_gene: TRBJ2-5; CDR3aa: CSASLGLAGGYQETQYF; CDR3nt: TGCAGTGCTAGCCTCGGACTAGCGGGAGGTTACCAAGAGACCCAGTACTTC
abundance: many; d_gene: -; v_gene: TRBV15; j_gene: TRBJ2-7; CDR3aa: CATSRPRGGLGEQYF; CDR3nt: TGTGCCACCAGCAGACCTAGGGGGGGGCTCGGCGAGCAGTACTTC
abundance: -; d_gene: TRBD1; v_gene: TRBV9; j_gene: TRBJ1-1; CDR3aa: CASSPRQGTGTEAFF; CDR3nt: TGTGCCAGCAGCCCCCGACAGGGGACGGGCACTGAAGCTTTCTTT
abundance: few; d_gene: TRBD1; v_gene: TRBV6-4; j_gene: TRBJ2-2; CDR3aa: CASSDGRQGNTGELFF; CDR3nt: TGTGCCAGCAGTGACGGAAGACAGGGGAACACCGGGGAGCTGTTTTTT
abundance: -; d_gene: TRBD2; v_gene: TRBV5-1; j_gene: TRBJ2-5; CDR3aa: CASKAGEETQYF; CDR3nt: TGCGCCAGCAAGGCGGGAGAGGAGACCCAGTACTTC
abundance: many; d_gene: -; v_gene: TRBV5-1; j_gene: TRBJ2-3; CDR3aa: CASSLVAGSTDTQYF; CDR3nt: TGCGCCAGCAGCTTGGTTGCGGGGAGCACAGATACGCAGTATTTT
abundance: -; d_gene: -; v_gene: TRBV7-9; j_gene: TRBJ1-1; CDR3aa: CASSFFKRNTEAFF; CDR3nt: TGTGCCAGCAGCTTTTTCAAGAGGAACACTGAAGCTTTCTTT
abundance: -; d_gene: -; v_gene: TRBV4-1; j_gene: TRBJ2-3; CDR3aa: CASSQDPLRVSADTQYF; CDR3nt: TGCGCCAGCAGCCAAGATCCCCTCAGGGTCAGTGCAGATACGCAGTATTTT
abundance: few; d_gene: -; v_gene: TRBV12-3/TRBV12-4; j_gene: TRBJ1-1; CDR3aa: CATSEQMNTEAFF; CDR3nt: TGTGCCACCTCGGAACAGATGAACACTGAAGCTTTCTTT
abundance: few; d_gene: -; v_gene: TRBV23-1; j_gene: TRBJ2-7; CDR3aa: CASSQKYRTSRSPYEQYF; CDR3nt: TGCGCCAGCAGTCAAAAGTATAGGACCTCTCGATCCCCCTACGAGCAGTACTTC
abundance: -; d_gene: TRBD2; v_gene: TRBV7-3; j_gene: TRBJ2-7; CDR3aa: CASSLGTSGANEQYF; CDR3nt: TGTGCCAGCAGCTTAGGGACTAGCGGGGCCAACGAGCAGTACTTC
abundance: -; d_gene: -; v_gene: TRBV12-3/TRBV12-4; j_gene: TRBJ2-1; CDR3aa: CASSLRDRPGNEQFF; CDR3nt: TGTGCCAGCAGCCTCCGGGACCGACCAGGGAATGAGCAGTTCTTC
abundance: medium-sized; d_gene: -; v_gene: TRBV18; j_gene: TRBJ1-5; CDR3aa: CASSVSTIGNQPQHF; CDR3nt: TGTGCCAGCTCGGTCAGTACAATCGGCAATCAGCCCCAGCATTTT
abundance: -; d_gene: TRBD1; v_gene: TRBV2; j_gene: TRBJ2-5; CDR3aa: CASSVAGQGRETQYF; CDR3nt: TGTGCCAGCAGTGTTGCCGGACAGGGCCGAGAGACCCAGTACTTC
abundance: few; d_gene: -; v_gene: TRBV6-6; j_gene: TRBJ2-3; CDR3aa: CASSYTQGSGTPTDTQYF; CDR3nt: TGTGCCAGCAGTTACACCCAGGGTTCTGGGACTCCCACAGATACGCAGTATTTT
abundance: -; d_gene: -; v_gene: TRBV5-1; j_gene: TRBJ2-6; CDR3aa: CASSPERANVLTF; CDR3nt: TGCGCCAGCAGCCCAGAGAGGGCCAACGTCCTGACTTTC
abundance: few; d_gene: TRBD1; v_gene: TRBV12-3/TRBV12-4; j_gene: TRBJ1-2; CDR3aa: CASSRTGDVYGYTF; CDR3nt: TGTGCCAGCAGCCGCACAGGGGATGTCTATGGCTACACCTTC
abundance: -; d_gene: TRBD1; v_gene: TRBV5-1; j_gene: TRBJ2-4; CDR3aa: CASSSRTGMNIQYF; CDR3nt: TGCGCCAGCAGCTCCCGGACAGGGATGAACATTCAGTACTTC
abundance: few; d_gene: -; v_gene: TRBV30; j_gene: TRBJ1-5; CDR3aa: CAWSLGVNSNQPQHF; CDR3nt: TGTGCCTGGAGTTTGGGTGTGAACAGCAATCAGCCCCAGCATTTT